This TCR beta chain is drawn from a study of CXCR3-negative and CXCR3-positive naive CD8 T cells. Study outcomes and limitations: Comparison of naive cells showed more hydrophobic TRB CDR3s in CXCR3-positive than in CXCR3-negative naive cells.

The germline V gene has CDR1 GTSNPN and CDR2 SVGIG (reference sequence). The CDR3 extends over 13 amino acids. UMI-labeled TRB cDNA libraries were prepared by 5' RACE. Each CDR3 protein gets one entry in TCRdb, which reprocessed the 5' RACE reads and gives no DNA. This sample contains under 70,000 distinct CDR3 sequences. Details on this clonotype: Antigen unknown.

The chain joins TRBV30 to TRBJ1-4; the TCRdb D gene call, TRBD1, has no DNA to confirm it. Sequencing was done on a sample of naive CXCR3+ CD8+ T cells from blood. Documented subset: CD45RO-CCR7+CD27+CD95- naive CD8+ T cells expressing CXCR3 (TNR3+). This sequence was found in a human donor in good health. Some clones in this sample may be carry-over from other donors' samples. Here the CDR3 reads CAWSGDSYEKLFF.